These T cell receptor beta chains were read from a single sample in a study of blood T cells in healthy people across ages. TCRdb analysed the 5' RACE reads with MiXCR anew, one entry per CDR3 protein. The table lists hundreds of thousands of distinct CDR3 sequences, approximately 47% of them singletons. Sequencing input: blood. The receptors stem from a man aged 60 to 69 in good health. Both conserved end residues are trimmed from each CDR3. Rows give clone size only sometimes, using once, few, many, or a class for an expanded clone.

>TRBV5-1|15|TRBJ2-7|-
ASSLGRTSGRGSEQY
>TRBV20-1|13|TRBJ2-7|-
SSTGASGRDYEQY
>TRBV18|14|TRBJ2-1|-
ASSPPGLAGDNEQF
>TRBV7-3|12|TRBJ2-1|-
ASSPGVAGDEQF
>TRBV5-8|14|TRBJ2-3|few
ASSLGSGTNTDTQY
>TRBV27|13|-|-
ASSQGASGDYEQY
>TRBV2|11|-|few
ASRGTPTYEQY
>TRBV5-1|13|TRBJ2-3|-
ASSLASGPTDTQY
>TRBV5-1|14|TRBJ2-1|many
ASSPGLSASYNEQF
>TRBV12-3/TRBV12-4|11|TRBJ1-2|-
ASSWTQLYGYT
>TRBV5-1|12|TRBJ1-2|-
ASSLLQGSYGYT
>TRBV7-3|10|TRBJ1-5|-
ASSLGHQPQH
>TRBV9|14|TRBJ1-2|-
ASSETPGVRGYGYT
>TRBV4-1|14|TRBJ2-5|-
ASSPSQVTGVNEQY
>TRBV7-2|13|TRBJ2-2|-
ASSLAIANTGELF
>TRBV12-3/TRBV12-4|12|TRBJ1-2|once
ASSLTGILYGYT
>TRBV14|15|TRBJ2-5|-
ASSQPTLAGRVETQY
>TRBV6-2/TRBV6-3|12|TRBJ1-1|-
ASSYKWEDTEAF
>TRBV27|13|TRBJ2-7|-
ASSSRTSSSYEQY
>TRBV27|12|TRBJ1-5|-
ASSFQGRGQPQH
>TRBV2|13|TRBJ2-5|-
ASRRGDRIQETQY
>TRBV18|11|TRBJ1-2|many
ASSPGGSYGYT
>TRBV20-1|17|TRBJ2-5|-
SARPTGDRTIAGGREQY
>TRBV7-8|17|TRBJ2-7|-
ASSLGGWGTSGRGNEQY
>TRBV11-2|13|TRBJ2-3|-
ASSLGLADTDTQY
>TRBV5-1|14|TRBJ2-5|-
ASSLASGSVQETQY
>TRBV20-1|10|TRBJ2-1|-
SAAPGYNERF
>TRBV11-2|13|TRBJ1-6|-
ASSVDRGRGSPLH
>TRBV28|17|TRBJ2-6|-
ASTPGLAGLLTGANVLT
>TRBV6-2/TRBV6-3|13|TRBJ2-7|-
ASSYGSGRSYEQY
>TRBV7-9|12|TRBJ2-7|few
ASSLRDRSYEQY
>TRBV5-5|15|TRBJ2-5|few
ASSLIAGGPTQETQY
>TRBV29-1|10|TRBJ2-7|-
SVVAGVHEQY
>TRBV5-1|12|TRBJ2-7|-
ASRDETGGYEQY
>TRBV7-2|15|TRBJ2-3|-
ASSLGDSREITDTQY
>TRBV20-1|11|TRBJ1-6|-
SAISRLSSPLH
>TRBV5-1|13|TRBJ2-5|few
ASSLTGGVQETQY
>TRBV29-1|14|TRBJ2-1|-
SVEKFIAGGAHEQF
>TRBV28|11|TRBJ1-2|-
ASSLSPNYGYT
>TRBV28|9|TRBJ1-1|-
DTNDRSEAF
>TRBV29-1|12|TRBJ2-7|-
SVLIGSSSYEQY
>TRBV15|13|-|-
ATSRDKSGHETQY
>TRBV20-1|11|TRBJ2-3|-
SATGRPRDTQY
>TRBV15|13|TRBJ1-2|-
ATSGGGGRLDGYT
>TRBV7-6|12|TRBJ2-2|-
ACRGGVNTGELF
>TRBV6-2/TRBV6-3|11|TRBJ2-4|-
ASTGLVENIQY